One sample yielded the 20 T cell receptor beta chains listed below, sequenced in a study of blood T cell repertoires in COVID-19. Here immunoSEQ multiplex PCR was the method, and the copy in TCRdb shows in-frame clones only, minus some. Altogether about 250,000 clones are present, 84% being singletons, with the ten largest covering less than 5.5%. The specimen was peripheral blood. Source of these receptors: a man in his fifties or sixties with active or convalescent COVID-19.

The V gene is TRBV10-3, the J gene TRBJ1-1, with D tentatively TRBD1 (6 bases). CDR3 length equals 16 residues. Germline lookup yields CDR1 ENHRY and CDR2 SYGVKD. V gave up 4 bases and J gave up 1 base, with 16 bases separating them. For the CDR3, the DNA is TGTGCCATCAGTGGAACAGGGCCGCCAACGAACACTGAAGCTTTCTTT. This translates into CAISGTGPPTNTEAFF.

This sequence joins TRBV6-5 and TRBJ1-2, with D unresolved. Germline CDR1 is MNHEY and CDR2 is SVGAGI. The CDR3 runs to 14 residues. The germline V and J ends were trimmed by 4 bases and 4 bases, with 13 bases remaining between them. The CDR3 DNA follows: TGTGCCAGCAGTTCACCCGGATCGGGCTATGGCTACACCTTC. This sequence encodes CASSSPGSGYGYTF.

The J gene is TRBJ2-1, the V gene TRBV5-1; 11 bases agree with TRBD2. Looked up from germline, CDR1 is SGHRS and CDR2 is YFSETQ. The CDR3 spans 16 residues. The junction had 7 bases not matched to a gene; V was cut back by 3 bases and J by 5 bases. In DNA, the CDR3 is TGCGCCAGCAGCTCTGGAACTAGCGGGGGACACAATGAGCAGTTCTTC. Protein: CASSSGTSGGHNEQFF.

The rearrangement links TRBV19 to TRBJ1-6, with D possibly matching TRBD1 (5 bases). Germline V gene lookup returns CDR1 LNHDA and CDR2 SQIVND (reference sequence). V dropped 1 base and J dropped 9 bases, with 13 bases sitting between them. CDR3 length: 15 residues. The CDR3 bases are TGTGCCAGTAGTATAGGGCAGGGTTATCGTTCACCCCTCCACTTT. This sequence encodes CASSIGQGYRSPLHF.

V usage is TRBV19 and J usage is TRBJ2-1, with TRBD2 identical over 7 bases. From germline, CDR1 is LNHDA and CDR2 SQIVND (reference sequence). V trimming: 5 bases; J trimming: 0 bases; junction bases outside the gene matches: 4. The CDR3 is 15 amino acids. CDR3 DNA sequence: TGTGCCAGTAGTCGCCGGGACTACTCCTACAATGAGCAGTTCTTC. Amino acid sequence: CASSRRDYSYNEQFF.

CDR3 in amino acids: CASTLDGSGYQETQYF. The CDR3 DNA is TGCGCCAGCACCCTCGATGGTAGCGGGTACCAAGAGACCCAGTACTTC. The chain has TRBV5-1 and TRBJ2-5; 7 bases map to TRBD2. Germline values: CDR1 SGHRS, CDR2 YFSETQ. The CDR3 has 16 residues. Unmatched junction bases numbered 11, after V lost 6 bases and J lost 0 bases.

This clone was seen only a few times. The CDR3 is CASSLSQGHYGYTF. CDR3 nucleotides: TGTGCCAGCAGCTTATCGCAGGGGCACTATGGCTACACCTTC. The chain carries TRBV7-9 and TRBJ1-2, with D maybe TRBD1 (6 bases). Germline V gene sequence: CDR1 SEHNR, CDR2 FQNEAQ (reference sequence). V lost 2 bases and J lost 3, with 10 bases in between. This CDR3 contains 14 residues.

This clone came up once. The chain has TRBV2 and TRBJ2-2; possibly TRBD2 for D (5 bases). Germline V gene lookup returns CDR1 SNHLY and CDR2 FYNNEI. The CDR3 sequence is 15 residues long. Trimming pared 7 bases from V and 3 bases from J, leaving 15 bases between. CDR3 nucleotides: TGTGCCAGCACTATCGGGCCGGGGTACACCGGGGAGCTGTTTTTT. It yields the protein CASTIGPGYTGELFF. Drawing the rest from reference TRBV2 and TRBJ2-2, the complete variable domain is EPEVTQTPSHQVTQMGQEVILRCVPISNHLYFYWYRQILGQKVEFLVSFYNNEISEKSEIFDDQFSVERPDGSNFTLKIRSTKLEDSAMYFCASTIGPGYTGELFFGEGSRLTVL.

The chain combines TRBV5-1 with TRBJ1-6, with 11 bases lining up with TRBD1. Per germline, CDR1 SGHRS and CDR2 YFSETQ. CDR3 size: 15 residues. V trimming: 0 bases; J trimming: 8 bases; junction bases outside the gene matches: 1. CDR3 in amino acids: CASSLVGQGDSPLHF. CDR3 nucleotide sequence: TGCGCCAGCAGCTTGGTGGGACAGGGGGATTCACCCCTCCACTTT.

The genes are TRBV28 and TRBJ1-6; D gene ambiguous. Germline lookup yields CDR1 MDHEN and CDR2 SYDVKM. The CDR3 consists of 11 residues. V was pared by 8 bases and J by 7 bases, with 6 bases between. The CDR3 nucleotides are TGTGCCAGCGCTCTAAATTCACCCCTCCACTTT. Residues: CASALNSPLHF.

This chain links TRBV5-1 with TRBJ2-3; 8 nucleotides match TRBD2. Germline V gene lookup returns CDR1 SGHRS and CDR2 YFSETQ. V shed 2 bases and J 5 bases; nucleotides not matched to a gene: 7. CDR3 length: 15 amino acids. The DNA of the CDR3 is TGCGCCAGCAGCTTCGGGCGGGGGGCAGTAGATACGCAGTATTTT. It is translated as CASSFGRGAVDTQYF.

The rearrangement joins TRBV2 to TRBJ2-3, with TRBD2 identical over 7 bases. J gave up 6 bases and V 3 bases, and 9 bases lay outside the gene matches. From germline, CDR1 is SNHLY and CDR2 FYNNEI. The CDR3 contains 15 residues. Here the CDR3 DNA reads TGTGCCAGCAGTGACGGGACTACCGCACGTGATACGCAGTATTTT. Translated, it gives CASSDGTTARDTQYF.

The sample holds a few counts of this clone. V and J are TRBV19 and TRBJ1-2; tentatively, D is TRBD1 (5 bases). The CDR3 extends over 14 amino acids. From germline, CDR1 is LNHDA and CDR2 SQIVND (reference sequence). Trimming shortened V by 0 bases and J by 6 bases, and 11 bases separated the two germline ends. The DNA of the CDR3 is TGTGCCAGTAGTATAGATCGGGGGGAGGATGGCTACACCTTC. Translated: CASSIDRGEDGYTF.

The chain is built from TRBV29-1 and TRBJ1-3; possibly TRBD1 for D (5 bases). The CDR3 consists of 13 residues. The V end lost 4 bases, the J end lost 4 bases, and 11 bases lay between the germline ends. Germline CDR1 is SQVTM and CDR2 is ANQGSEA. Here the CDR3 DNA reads TGCAGCGTTGGGGTGCAGGGCGGAAACACCATATATTTT. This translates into CSVGVQGGNTIYF.

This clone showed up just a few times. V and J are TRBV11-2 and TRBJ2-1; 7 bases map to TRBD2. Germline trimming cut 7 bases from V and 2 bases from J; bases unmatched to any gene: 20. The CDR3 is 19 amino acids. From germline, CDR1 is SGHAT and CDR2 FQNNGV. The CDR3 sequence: CASTKGRLSGGRTYNEQFF. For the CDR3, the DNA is TGTGCCAGCACCAAAGGGCGTTTGTCGGGGGGACGAACCTACAATGAGCAGTTCTTC.

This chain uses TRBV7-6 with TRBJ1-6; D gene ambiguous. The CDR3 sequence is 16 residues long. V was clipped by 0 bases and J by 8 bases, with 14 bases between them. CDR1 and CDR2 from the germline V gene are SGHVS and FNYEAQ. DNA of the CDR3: TGTGCCAGCAGCTTAGCGGGTCGGAGTGGCCATTCACCCCTCCACTTT. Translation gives CASSLAGRSGHSPLHF. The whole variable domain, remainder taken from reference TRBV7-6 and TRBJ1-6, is GAGVSQSPRYKVTKRGQDVALRCDPISGHVSLYWYRQALGQGPEFLTYFNYEAQQDKSGLPNDRFSAERPEGSISTLTIQRTEQRDSAMYRCASSLAGRSGHSPLHFGNGTRLTVT.

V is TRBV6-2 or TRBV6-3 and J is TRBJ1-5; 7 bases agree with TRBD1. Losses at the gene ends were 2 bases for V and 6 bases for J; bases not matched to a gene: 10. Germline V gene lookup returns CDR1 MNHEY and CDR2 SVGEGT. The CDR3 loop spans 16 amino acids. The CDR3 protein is CASSYQTGQRSQPQHF. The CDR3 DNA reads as TGTGCCAGCAGTTACCAAACGGGACAGCGATCTCAGCCCCAGCATTTT.

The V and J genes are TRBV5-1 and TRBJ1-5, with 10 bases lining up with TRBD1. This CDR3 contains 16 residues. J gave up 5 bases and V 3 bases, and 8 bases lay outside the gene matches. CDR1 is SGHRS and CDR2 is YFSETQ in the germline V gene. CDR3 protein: CASSSGDRGGHQPQHF. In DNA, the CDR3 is TGCGCCAGCAGCTCGGGGGACAGGGGAGGACATCAGCCCCAGCATTTT.

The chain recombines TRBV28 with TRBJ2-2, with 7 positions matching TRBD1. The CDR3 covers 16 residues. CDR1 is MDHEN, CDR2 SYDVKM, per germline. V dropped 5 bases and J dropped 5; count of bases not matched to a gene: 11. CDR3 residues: CASSPPRQGRTGELFF. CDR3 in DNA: TGTGCCAGCAGTCCTCCTCGACAGGGAAGGACCGGGGAGCTGTTTTTT.

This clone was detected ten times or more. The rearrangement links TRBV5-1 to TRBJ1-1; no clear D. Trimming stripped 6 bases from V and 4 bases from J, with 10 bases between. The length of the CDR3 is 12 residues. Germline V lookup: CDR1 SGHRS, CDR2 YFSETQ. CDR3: CASTRGGTEAFF. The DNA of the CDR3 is TGCGCCAGCACCCGGGGAGGCACTGAAGCTTTCTTT.